Here is one TCR beta chain with its context. This record belongs to a study of blood T cell repertoires in COVID-19. Looking at the study overall: T cells, B-cell-depleted T cells, or PBMCs provided the cDNA or gDNA that served as material.

TCRdb's copy holds only in-frame clones and misses some; the assay was immunoSEQ multiplex PCR. The sample yields 56,000 or so clones, 88% seen once. Source material: peripheral blood. The clonotype comes from a woman older than 75 with active COVID-19.

CDR3 DNA: TGTGCCACCTCCCCGGGACTAGCAGCGCAGTACTTC. It codes for CATSPGLAAQYF. The chain uses TRBV27 and TRBJ2-7; 9 nucleotides line up with TRBD2. With 10 bases clipped from V and 9 bases from J, the junction kept 10 bases outside the gene matches. Germline loops: CDR1 MNHEY, CDR2 SMNVEV (reference sequence). This CDR3 comprises 12 residues.